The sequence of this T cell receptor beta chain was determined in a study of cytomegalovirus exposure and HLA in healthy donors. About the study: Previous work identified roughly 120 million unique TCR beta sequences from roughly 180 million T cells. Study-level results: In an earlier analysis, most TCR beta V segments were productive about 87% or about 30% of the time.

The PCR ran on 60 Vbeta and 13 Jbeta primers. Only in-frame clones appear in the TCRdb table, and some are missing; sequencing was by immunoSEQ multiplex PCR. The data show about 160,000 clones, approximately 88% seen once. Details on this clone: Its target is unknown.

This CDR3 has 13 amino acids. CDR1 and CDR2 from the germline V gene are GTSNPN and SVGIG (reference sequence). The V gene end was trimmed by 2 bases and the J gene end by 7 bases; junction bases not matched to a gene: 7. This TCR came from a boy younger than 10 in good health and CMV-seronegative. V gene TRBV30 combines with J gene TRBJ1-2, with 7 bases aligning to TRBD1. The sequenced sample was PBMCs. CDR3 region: CAWSRQGGLGYTF. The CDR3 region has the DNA TGTGCCTGGAGTCGACAGGGAGGTCTTGGCTACACCTTC.